Listed below are T cell receptor beta chains from one sample, sequenced in a study of T-cell reconstitution after alpha-beta-depleted transplantation in children. TCRdb ran MiXCR on the PCR reads and lists one entry per CDR3 protein. This table holds fewer than 750,000 distinct CDR3 sequences, 20% to 25% found once. Source: PBMCs, mostly from graft donor cells, taken 360 days after TCRalphabeta/CD19-depleted stem cell transplant. These receptors were obtained from a boy in the first two years of life who had a stem cell transplant for acute myeloid leukemia, so the T cells may come from the graft donor. The CDR3 runs from the conserved cysteine through the conserved F or W. D genes are given only for firm matches. Not every row has a clone size; where given, it reads once, few, many or a size class.

d_gene: TRBD1; v_gene: TRBV23-1; abundance: .; j_gene: TRBJ2-1; CDR3nt: TGCGCCAGCAGTCAATCCTCGGGACAGGGGGAGGTGGATGAGCAGTTCTTC; CDR3aa: CASSQSSGQGEVDEQFF
d_gene: .; v_gene: TRBV20-1; abundance: .; j_gene: TRBJ2-2; CDR3nt: TGCAGTGCTAGACTATCACAGGGACGAGGCACCGGGGAGCTGTTTTTT; CDR3aa: CSARLSQGRGTGELFF
d_gene: .; v_gene: TRBV7-8; abundance: many; j_gene: TRBJ2-5; CDR3nt: TGTGCCAGCAGCCTACCCCAGGGACCCCAAGAGACCCAGTACTTC; CDR3aa: CASSLPQGPQETQYF
d_gene: .; v_gene: TRBV20-1; abundance: many; j_gene: TRBJ2-7; CDR3nt: TGCAGTGTAGCGGACAGGTCCTCCTACGAGCAGTACTTC; CDR3aa: CSVADRSSYEQYF
d_gene: TRBD2; v_gene: TRBV7-8; abundance: few; j_gene: TRBJ2-7; CDR3nt: TGTGCCAGCAGCCCTTTAGCGGGGGGGAACGACGAGCAGTACTTC; CDR3aa: CASSPLAGGNDEQYF
d_gene: .; v_gene: TRBV29-1; abundance: .; j_gene: TRBJ1-1; CDR3nt: TGCAGCGTCAGACAGGAGCTTTTGAACACTGAAGCTTTCTTT; CDR3aa: CSVRQELLNTEAFF
d_gene: .; v_gene: TRBV7-2; abundance: .; j_gene: TRBJ2-1; CDR3nt: TGTGCCAGCAGCCTACATGGGAATGAGCAGTTCTTC; CDR3aa: CASSLHGNEQFF
d_gene: TRBD1; v_gene: TRBV5-6; abundance: .; j_gene: TRBJ2-1; CDR3nt: TGTGCCAGCAGCTTGACAGAGCGGACAGGGGGCATGGAGAATGAGCAGTTCTTC; CDR3aa: CASSLTERTGGMENEQFF
d_gene: .; v_gene: TRBV12-3/TRBV12-4; abundance: many; j_gene: TRBJ1-2; CDR3nt: TGTGCCAGCAGTTCGGAGGGCCTTGGCTACACCTTC; CDR3aa: CASSSEGLGYTF
d_gene: .; v_gene: TRBV27; abundance: few; j_gene: TRBJ2-7; CDR3nt: TGTGCCAGCAGTTTGTCAGGTCGGCTATACGAGCAGTACTTC; CDR3aa: CASSLSGRLYEQYF
d_gene: .; v_gene: TRBV9; abundance: .; j_gene: TRBJ1-2; CDR3nt: TGTGCCAGCAGCAGGGGGGGAACATATGGCTACACCTTC; CDR3aa: CASSRGGTYGYTF
d_gene: .; v_gene: TRBV20-1; abundance: few; j_gene: TRBJ2-7; CDR3nt: TGCAGTGCTAGAGATCGGAGCTCCGCCTACGAGCAGTACTTC; CDR3aa: CSARDRSSAYEQYF
d_gene: .; v_gene: TRBV20-1; abundance: many; j_gene: TRBJ2-3; CDR3nt: TGCAGTGTCGGAAGGTCTACAGGAGATACGCAGTATTTT; CDR3aa: CSVGRSTGDTQYF
d_gene: .; v_gene: TRBV20-1; abundance: few; j_gene: TRBJ1-5; CDR3nt: TGCAGTGCCGGCCGGGAGGGCAGGCAGCCCCAGCATTTT; CDR3aa: CSAGREGRQPQHF
d_gene: .; v_gene: TRBV5-1; abundance: many; j_gene: TRBJ2-5; CDR3nt: TGCGCCAGCAGCTTAGGGATGGGGGTCCAAGAGACCCAGTACTTC; CDR3aa: CASSLGMGVQETQYF
d_gene: .; v_gene: TRBV12-3/TRBV12-4; abundance: .; j_gene: TRBJ2-5; CDR3nt: TGTGCCAGCAGTCGAGCAAAGACCCAGTACTTC; CDR3aa: CASSRAKTQYF
d_gene: .; v_gene: TRBV7-2; abundance: .; j_gene: TRBJ2-2; CDR3nt: TGTGCCAGCAGCTTAGGGTCAGGGTTGGCGAACACCGGGGAGCTGTTTTTT; CDR3aa: CASSLGSGLANTGELFF
d_gene: .; v_gene: TRBV12-3/TRBV12-4; abundance: many; j_gene: TRBJ2-7; CDR3nt: TGTGCCAGCAGTCAAGGGGGCGAGCAGTACTTC; CDR3aa: CASSQGGEQYF
d_gene: .; v_gene: TRBV6-6; abundance: .; j_gene: TRBJ2-1; CDR3nt: TGTGCCAGCAGTTACTCCGCGGTACAGTTCTTC; CDR3aa: CASSYSAVQFF
d_gene: .; v_gene: TRBV11-3; abundance: many; j_gene: TRBJ2-5; CDR3nt: TGTGCCAGCACCTTGGAAGGGCGAGAGACCCAGTACTTC; CDR3aa: CASTLEGRETQYF
d_gene: TRBD1; v_gene: TRBV12-3/TRBV12-4; abundance: .; j_gene: TRBJ1-5; CDR3nt: TGTGCCAGCAGTTATGATCAGGGGGCTGACAGCAATCAGCCCCAGCATTTT; CDR3aa: CASSYDQGADSNQPQHF
d_gene: .; v_gene: TRBV12-3/TRBV12-4; abundance: few; j_gene: TRBJ1-1; CDR3nt: TGTGCCAGCAGGAGGGAGCAGAACACTGAAGCTTTCTTT; CDR3aa: CASRREQNTEAFF
d_gene: .; v_gene: TRBV3-1; abundance: many; j_gene: TRBJ1-1; CDR3nt: TGTGCCAGCAGCCAAGTGGGGAGAGGAGCTTTCTTT; CDR3aa: CASSQVGRGAFF
d_gene: TRBD1; v_gene: TRBV7-3; abundance: .; j_gene: TRBJ2-3; CDR3nt: TGTGCCAGCAGCTTAAAAGGGAAAGGACAGGGTAGAGATACGCAGTATTTT; CDR3aa: CASSLKGKGQGRDTQYF
d_gene: .; v_gene: TRBV7-2; abundance: .; j_gene: TRBJ1-2; CDR3nt: TGTGCCAGCAGCTTAGGAACAGAACTCTATGGCTACACCTTC; CDR3aa: CASSLGTELYGYTF
d_gene: .; v_gene: TRBV12-3/TRBV12-4; abundance: .; j_gene: TRBJ1-2; CDR3nt: TGTGCCAGCAGCCGCCGGACAGCTGGCTACACCTTC; CDR3aa: CASSRRTAGYTF
d_gene: TRBD1; v_gene: TRBV10-3; abundance: once; j_gene: TRBJ2-5; CDR3nt: TGTGCCATCAGCGGTGGACAGGCGTTACAAGAGACCCAGTACTTC; CDR3aa: CAISGGQALQETQYF
d_gene: .; v_gene: TRBV9; abundance: many; j_gene: TRBJ2-1; CDR3nt: TGTGCCAGCAGCGTAGAACCCCCAGGCGGCAATGAGCAGTTCTTC; CDR3aa: CASSVEPPGGNEQFF
d_gene: .; v_gene: TRBV4-3; abundance: .; j_gene: TRBJ2-2; CDR3nt: TGCGCCAGCTCGGGGCGGAGAGGGACGGAGAACACCGGGGAGCTGTTTTTT; CDR3aa: CASSGRRGTENTGELFF
d_gene: .; v_gene: TRBV20-1; abundance: many; j_gene: TRBJ1-1; CDR3nt: TGCAGTGCTAGTCGGGAGGGGTTGGGGACTGAAGCTTTCTTT; CDR3aa: CSASREGLGTEAFF
d_gene: TRBD2; v_gene: TRBV7-6; abundance: few; j_gene: TRBJ2-2; CDR3nt: TGTGCCAGCAGTATTACTGGTGTTAGCGGGGGGGCCGCCACCGGGGAGCTGTTTTTT; CDR3aa: CASSITGVSGGAATGELFF
d_gene: .; v_gene: TRBV9; abundance: .; j_gene: TRBJ1-1; CDR3nt: TGTGCCAGCAGCGTAGCTGAAGCCAGGAACACTGAAGCTTTCTTT; CDR3aa: CASSVAEARNTEAFF
d_gene: .; v_gene: TRBV12-3/TRBV12-4; abundance: many; j_gene: TRBJ1-6; CDR3nt: TGTGCCAGCAGCAACGGGGGTCACTTCTATAATTCACCCCTCCACTTT; CDR3aa: CASSNGGHFYNSPLHF
d_gene: TRBD2; v_gene: TRBV7-2; abundance: few; j_gene: TRBJ2-3; CDR3nt: TGTGCCAGCAGCTTAGGGTGGACTAGCCGGACGCAGTATTTT; CDR3aa: CASSLGWTSRTQYF
d_gene: .; v_gene: TRBV4-3; abundance: .; j_gene: TRBJ1-1; CDR3nt: TGCGCCAGCAGCCAAGATATCGGTATGAACACTGAAGCTTTCTTT; CDR3aa: CASSQDIGMNTEAFF
d_gene: .; v_gene: TRBV2; abundance: .; j_gene: TRBJ2-5; CDR3nt: TGTGCCAGCAGTGACACGGGCCAAGAGACCCAGTACTTC; CDR3aa: CASSDTGQETQYF
d_gene: .; v_gene: TRBV2; abundance: .; j_gene: TRBJ2-5; CDR3nt: TGTGCCAGCAATTTTAACGGGGGAGGAGAGACCCAGTACTTC; CDR3aa: CASNFNGGGETQYF
d_gene: TRBD2; v_gene: TRBV14; abundance: few; j_gene: TRBJ2-3; CDR3nt: TGTGCCAGCAGCCAAGGGTGGGCTAGCGGGGGGCCCTACTCTCGCACAGATACGCAGTATTTT; CDR3aa: CASSQGWASGGPYSRTDTQYF
d_gene: .; v_gene: TRBV5-8; abundance: few; j_gene: TRBJ1-5; CDR3nt: TGTGCCGAGGATCAGCCCCAGCATTTT; CDR3aa: CAEDQPQHF
d_gene: .; v_gene: TRBV6-1; abundance: few; j_gene: TRBJ2-1; CDR3nt: TGTGCCAGCGGGCCTCGGACGCGCGGTAATGAGCAGTTCTTC; CDR3aa: CASGPRTRGNEQFF
d_gene: .; v_gene: TRBV29-1; abundance: many; j_gene: TRBJ2-1; CDR3nt: TGCAGCGTTGACCTTTCGGGCCCCTACAATGAGCAGTTCTTC; CDR3aa: CSVDLSGPYNEQFF